The 16 T cell receptor beta chains below all came from one sample that was sequenced in a study of T cell responses to AZD1222 COVID-19 vaccine. TCRdb keeps only in-frame clones here, not all; method: immunoSEQ multiplex PCR. The sample contains under 150,000 clones, approximately 85% of which appear only once. This material consisted of peripheral blood, taken on day 0 of AZD1222 vaccination. Receptors were obtained from an adult in good health.

The rearrangement joins TRBV5-1 to TRBJ2-3; D remains ambiguous. Trimming shortened V by 1 base and J by 6 bases, and 9 bases separated the two germline ends. The germline gives CDR1 SGHRS, CDR2 YFSETQ. The CDR3 consists of 13 residues. The CDR3 region has the DNA TGCGCCAGCAGCTTGTCTGTTGCGGATACGCAGTATTTT. This translates into CASSLSVADTQYF.

In this sample, this clone turned up once. The chain carries TRBV6-5 and TRBJ2-3; TRBD1 is a possible D gene (5 bases). Germline CDR1 MNHEY, CDR2 SVGAGI. V lost 2 bases and J lost 1, with 7 bases in between. The CDR3 contains 14 residues. For the CDR3, the DNA is TGTGCCAGCAGTTACCTAGGGGGCACAGATACGCAGTATTTT. Protein: CASSYLGGTDTQYF.

The rearrangement joins TRBV6-1 to TRBJ1-3; D ambiguous. Germline assignment: CDR1 MNHNS and CDR2 SASEGT. V was clipped by 7 bases and J by 1 base, with 11 bases between them. The length of the CDR3 is 14 residues. CDR3 sequence reads: CASTKPISGNTIYF. The CDR3 bases are TGTGCCAGCACGAAACCCATTTCTGGAAACACCATATATTTT.

This clone has a single count. The V gene is TRBV6-1, the J gene TRBJ2-7; 13 positions agree with TRBD2. The junction had 3 bases not matched to a gene; V was cut back by 1 base and J by 3 bases. Germline-derived CDR1 and CDR2 are MNHNS and SASEGT. The CDR3 totals 16 residues. CDR3 residues: CASSEGTSGSIYEQYF. CDR3 coding DNA: TGTGCCAGCAGTGAAGGGACTAGCGGGAGTATCTACGAGCAGTACTTC.

This clone was counted a single time. This chain connects TRBV7-3 to TRBJ2-6, with D uncertain. The V end was cut by 2 bases, the J end by 0 bases, with 5 bases between. Germline V gives CDR1 SGHTA, CDR2 FQGTGA. The CDR3 has 15 amino acids. DNA for the CDR3: TGTGCCAGCAGCTTAGGCACCTCTGGGGCCAACGTCCTGACTTTC. It yields the protein CASSLGTSGANVLTF.

Concerning this clone itself: This sample includes further DNA sequences coding for the same CDR3. The gene calls are TRBV10-3 and TRBJ1-6; D gene uncertain. The germline V gene encodes CDR1 ENHRY and CDR2 SYGVKD. V lost 2 bases to trimming and J lost 6 bases, with 5 bases between them. CDR3 size: 13 residues. CDR3 protein: CAISEGVNSPLHF. The CDR3 nucleotides are TGTGCCATCAGTGAGGGGGTTAATTCACCCCTCCACTTT.

The chain is built from TRBV10-2 and TRBJ1-3; no clear D gene. The CDR3 runs 14 residues. V dropped 6 bases and J dropped 0 bases, with 9 bases sitting between them. The germline gives CDR1 WSHSY, CDR2 SAAADI. CDR3 amino acids: CASSQGSSGNTIYF. The DNA for the CDR3 is TGCGCCAGCAGCCAAGGCAGCTCTGGAAACACCATATATTTT.

The genes are TRBV7-9 and TRBJ2-4, with TRBD1 matching 9 bases. The CDR3 is 17 residues long. The ends lost 5 bases at V and 8 bases at J; junction bases unmatched: 16. Germline V gives CDR1 SEHNR, CDR2 FQNEAQ (reference sequence). In DNA, the CDR3 is TGTGCCAGCAGCCATCCCGGGGTGGACAGGGGATTTGACATTCAGTACTTC. Its translation: CASSHPGVDRGFDIQYF.

The chain combines TRBV7-9 with TRBJ1-3; D perhaps matches TRBD1 (5 bases). The CDR3 is 14 amino acids. Germline CDR1 is SEHNR and CDR2 is FQNEAQ (reference sequence). Trimming took off 5 bases at V and 4 bases at J, with 12 bases between the two ends. The CDR3 nucleotides are TGTGCCAGCAGCCGAACTCAGGGAGGAAACACCATATATTTT. Encoded protein: CASSRTQGGNTIYF.

This clone was counted a few times. The chain joins TRBV20-1 to TRBJ1-1; D remains ambiguous. The CDR3 sequence is 11 residues long. Germline CDR1 is DFQATT and CDR2 is SNEGSKA (reference sequence). V was cut by 7 bases and J by 14 bases, with 20 bases left in between. The CDR3 loop reads CSVPAATRYFF. In nucleotides, the CDR3 is TGCAGTGTTCCGGCGGCGACCCGGTACTTCTTT.

The chain joins TRBV15 to TRBJ2-2; D may be TRBD2 (5 bases). Germline V gives CDR1 LNHNV, CDR2 YYDKDF (reference sequence). The CDR3 sequence is 14 residues long. Trimming cost V 0 bases and J 7 bases, with 9 bases left between them. CDR3 region: CATSRDFGGGELFF. Here the CDR3 DNA reads TGTGCCACCAGCAGAGATTTTGGAGGCGGGGAGCTGTTTTTT.

The chain is built from TRBV5-1 and TRBJ1-2; D call uncertain. The CDR3 totals 14 residues. Between the trimmed V and J ends, which lost 1 base and 0 bases, there was a span of 7 bases. CDR1 SGHRS and CDR2 YFSETQ come from the germline V gene. The CDR3 nucleotides are TGCGCCAGCAGCTTGTCCGGGACTAACTATGGCTACACCTTC. Translating gives CASSLSGTNYGYTF.

The chain combines TRBV14 with TRBJ1-6; no clear D gene. V lost 0 bases, J lost 8 bases, and 5 bases lay in between. The CDR3 loop spans 13 amino acids. Germline V gene data show CDR1 as SGHDN and CDR2 as FVKESK. The CDR3 region is CASSQEGHSPLHF. DNA of the CDR3: TGTGCCAGCAGCCAAGAGGGCCATTCACCCCTCCACTTT.

The chain combines TRBV3-1 (or the pseudogene TRBV3-2) with TRBJ1-6, with a weak D call TRBD1 (5 bases). Trimming removed 3 bases at V and 0 bases at J, with 9 bases between. The V gene's germline CDR1 is LGHDT and CDR2 YNNKEL (reference sequence). The CDR3 is made up of 16 amino acids. CDR3 sequence (DNA): TGTGCCAGCAGCCAGACCGGGACCTCCTATAATTCACCCCTCCACTTT. Protein sequence: CASSQTGTSYNSPLHF.

This clone appeared a single time. CDR3 bases: TGTGCCAGCAGCTTATCCTACGAGCAGTACTTC. Its protein is CASSLSYEQYF. The chain couples TRBV7-9 to TRBJ2-7, with D unclear. This CDR3 region has 11 residues. Germline assignment: CDR1 SEHNR and CDR2 FQNEAQ (reference sequence). Trimming stripped 2 bases from V and 1 base from J, with 0 bases between. Together with reference TRBV7-9 and TRBJ2-7, the CDR3 gives the full variable domain: DTGVSQNPRHKITKRGQNVTFRCDPISEHNRLYWYRQTLGQGPEFLTYFQNEAQLEKSRLLSDRFSAERPKGSFSTLEIQRTEQGDSAMYLCASSLSYEQYFGPGTRLTVT.

This clone was counted once. The chain joins TRBV6-5 to TRBJ2-3, with 11 bases matching TRBD2. V was pared by 5 bases and J by 4 bases, with 5 bases of the junction left unmatched. CDR3 length equals 15 residues. The germline CDR1 and CDR2 sequences are MNHEY and SVGAGI. CDR3 bases: TGTGCCAGCAGTATACTAGCGGGAGTTGCAGATACGCAGTATTTT. Protein sequence: CASSILAGVADTQYF.